This is a list of T cell receptor beta chains from one sample in a study of T cell responses to AZD1222 COVID-19 vaccine. This table comes from immunoSEQ multiplex PCR, and its TCRdb copy is limited to in-frame clones, with some not included. The sample yields around 200,000 clones, about 86% seen once. The sequencing here drew on peripheral blood, taken on day 0 of AZD1222 vaccination. These receptors were obtained from an adult in good health. Each CDR3 is given with its conserved first and last residue. The D gene is left open where the match is weak. Clone size is given for some rows only: seen once, a few or many times, or a class if the clone is expanded.

cdr3_aa | cdr3_nt | d_call | j_call | v_call | clone_size | cdr3_length
CASSHRSQGAVYTF | TGCGCCAGCAGCCACAGAAGCCAGGGGGCCGTCTACACCTTC | TRBD1 | TRBJ1-2 | TRBV4-3 | . | 14
CASSNAGTGNNQPQHF | TGTGCCAGCAGTAACGCCGGGACAGGGAACAATCAGCCCCAGCATTTT | TRBD1 | TRBJ1-5 | TRBV6-2/TRBV6-3 | . | 16
CASSLEAGRGWTEAFF | TGTGCCAGCAGCTTGGAGGCGGGCAGGGGGTGGACTGAAGCTTTCTTT | TRBD1 | TRBJ1-1 | TRBV5-4 | . | 16
CASSVVAGFRPQHF | TGTGCCAGCAGCGTGGTGGCAGGGTTCCGGCCCCAGCATTTT | . | TRBJ1-5 | TRBV9 | . | 14
CAWRRLGQAYEQYF | TGTGCCTGGCGCAGGTTGGGACAGGCCTACGAGCAGTACTTC | TRBD1 | TRBJ2-7 | TRBV30 | . | 14
CASSLVSGELFF | TGTGCCAGCAGCCTGGTCTCCGGGGAGCTGTTTTTT | . | TRBJ2-2 | TRBV27 | few | 12
CASSPQGDYGYTF | TGCGCCAGCAGCCCACAGGGGGACTATGGCTACACCTTC | TRBD1 | TRBJ1-2 | TRBV5-1 | . | 13
CASSPPRNIQYF | TGTGCCAGCAGCCCCCCCAGAAACATTCAGTACTTC | . | TRBJ2-4 | TRBV7-9 | . | 12
CASSNRDLGYNSPLHF | TGTGCCAGTAGCAACAGGGATCTCGGTTATAATTCACCCCTCCACTTT | . | TRBJ1-6 | TRBV19 | . | 16
CASSEVLIDHSNQPQHF | TGTGCCAGCAGTGAAGTTCTAATAGACCATAGCAATCAGCCCCAGCATTTT | . | TRBJ1-5 | TRBV6-1 | . | 17
CSPVHRVGQPQHF | TGCAGCCCTGTCCACAGGGTTGGCCAGCCCCAGCATTTT | . | TRBJ1-5 | TRBV29-1 | . | 13
CASSFPGTRSGYTF | TGTGCCAGCAGCTTTCCCGGGACAAGGAGTGGCTACACCTTC | . | TRBJ1-2 | TRBV7-9 | . | 14
CASGLVGGAGGIEQYF | TGTGCTAGTGGTTTGGTAGGGGGAGCGGGAGGGATCGAGCAGTACTTC | TRBD2 | TRBJ2-7 | TRBV12-5 | . | 16
CASNRNTEAFF | TGTGCCAGCAATAGGAACACTGAAGCTTTCTTT | . | TRBJ1-1 | TRBV6-5 | . | 11
CASSPTGGDGRQPQHF | TGTGCCAGCAGTCCAACAGGGGGCGACGGGAGGCAGCCCCAGCATTTT | TRBD1 | TRBJ1-5 | TRBV6-6 | . | 16
CASSDTGANTEAFF | TGTGCCAGCAGTGACACAGGGGCGAACACTGAAGCTTTCTTT | TRBD1 | TRBJ1-1 | TRBV6-4 | once | 14
CASSYSDRVPSYGYTF | TGTGCCAGCAGTTACTCGGACAGGGTACCCTCATATGGCTACACCTTC | TRBD1 | TRBJ1-2 | TRBV6-5 | . | 16
CASSQLVGTETQYF | TGCGCCAGCAGTCAATTGGTGGGGACTGAGACCCAGTACTTC | . | TRBJ2-5 | TRBV23-1 | once | 14
CASSTDSGRAGELFF | TGTGCCAGCAGCACCGATAGCGGGAGGGCCGGGGAGCTGTTTTTT | TRBD2 | TRBJ2-2 | TRBV6-4 | . | 15
CASSLIEGVLYGYTF | TGCGCCAGCAGCTTGATAGAGGGAGTCCTCTATGGCTACACCTTC | . | TRBJ1-2 | TRBV5-1 | . | 15
CASSTGYRGLGNQPQHF | TGTGCCAGCAGTACGGGCTACAGGGGGCTCGGCAATCAGCCCCAGCATTTT | TRBD1 | TRBJ1-5 | TRBV6-2/TRBV6-3 | . | 17
CASSLEGATNEKLFF | TGTGCCAGCAGCTTGGAGGGAGCAACTAATGAAAAACTGTTTTTT | . | TRBJ1-4 | TRBV5-8 | . | 15
CASSLFFATNEKLFF | TGTGCCAGCAGCCTTTTTTTTGCAACTAATGAAAAACTGTTTTTT | . | TRBJ1-4 | TRBV3-1/TRBV3-2 | . | 15
CASSVVRGESYNEQFF | TGTGCCAGCAGTGTTGTCAGAGGTGAATCCTACAATGAGCAGTTCTTC | . | TRBJ2-1 | TRBV6-1 | . | 16
CASSPGGRRSPLHF | TGTGCCAGCTCACCGGGGGGGCGGCGGTCACCCCTCCACTTT | . | TRBJ1-6 | TRBV18 | . | 14
CASSSQGGGYTF | TGTGCCAGTAGTTCCCAGGGTGGTGGCTACACCTTC | . | TRBJ1-2 | TRBV19 | . | 12
CASSTDGRGGTDTQYF | TGTGCCAGTAGTACGGATGGCAGGGGAGGCACAGATACGCAGTATTTT | . | TRBJ2-3 | TRBV19 | . | 16
CASSLQGSGEKLFF | TGTGCCAGCAGTTTACAGGGGTCAGGGGAAAAACTGTTTTTT | TRBD1 | TRBJ1-4 | TRBV2 | . | 14
CASSPWGRWTEAFF | TGTGCCAGCAGCCCCTGGGGGAGGTGGACTGAAGCTTTCTTT | . | TRBJ1-1 | TRBV12-1 | . | 14
CASSLGMGTEAFF | TGTGCCAGCAGTTTGGGGATGGGAACTGAAGCTTTCTTT | . | TRBJ1-1 | TRBV12-3/TRBV12-4 | . | 13
CAWIPRGGNYNEQFF | TGTGCCTGGATCCCGAGGGGGGGGAACTACAATGAGCAGTTCTTC | . | TRBJ2-1 | TRBV30 | . | 15
CASGAGTAGSGNTIYF | TGTGCTAGTGGAGCCGGGACAGCTGGCTCTGGAAACACCATATATTTT | TRBD1 | TRBJ1-3 | TRBV12-5 | . | 16
CASRLVGNNYGYTF | TGTGCCAGCAGGCTAGTTGGCAATAACTATGGCTACACCTTC | . | TRBJ1-2 | TRBV5-6 | . | 14